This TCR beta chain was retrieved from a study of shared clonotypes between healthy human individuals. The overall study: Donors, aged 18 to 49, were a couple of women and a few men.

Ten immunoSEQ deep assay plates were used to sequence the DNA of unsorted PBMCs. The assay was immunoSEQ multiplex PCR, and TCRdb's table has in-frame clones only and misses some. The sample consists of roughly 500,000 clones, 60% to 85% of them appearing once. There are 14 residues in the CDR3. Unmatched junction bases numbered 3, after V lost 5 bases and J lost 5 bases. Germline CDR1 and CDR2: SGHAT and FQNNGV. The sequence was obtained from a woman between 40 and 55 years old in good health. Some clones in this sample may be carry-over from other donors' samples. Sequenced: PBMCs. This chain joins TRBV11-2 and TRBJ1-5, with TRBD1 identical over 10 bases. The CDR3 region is CASSRDRGDQPQHF. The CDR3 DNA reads TGTGCCAGCAGCAGGGACAGGGGCGATCAGCCCCAGCATTTT.